Presented here are 15 T cell receptor beta chains from one specimen sequenced in a study of shared clonotypes between healthy human individuals. Method: immunoSEQ multiplex PCR; TCRdb's copy keeps in-frame clones and lacks some. The table has about 1.1 million clones, around 77% seen once. Sequenced sample: memory CD4+ T cells from PBMCs. This sample's subset: CD45RA-negative fraction. The receptors derive from a man younger than 35 in good health. Some clones in this sample may be carry-over from other donors' samples.

The J gene is TRBJ1-2, the V gene TRBV7-2; D not resolved. CDR1 and CDR2 from the germline V gene are SGHTA and FQGNSA. V lost 1 base and J 0 bases, leaving 9 bases between the germline ends. This CDR3 region has 15 residues. The CDR3 here is CASSLGIQTNYGYTF. The CDR3 nucleotides are TGTGCCAGCAGCTTAGGCATTCAGACTAACTATGGCTACACCTTC.

The chain recombines TRBV27 with TRBJ2-7; perhaps TRBD1 as D (5 bases). Germline CDR1 MNHEY, CDR2 SMNVEV (reference sequence). V lost 8 bases and J lost 3, with 20 bases in between. The CDR3 is 15 residues long. Here the CDR3 reads CASGPLGARNYEQYF. DNA for the CDR3: TGTGCCAGCGGCCCCTTAGGGGCGAGAAACTACGAGCAGTACTTC.

As regards this clone: One end of the junction is discordant with germline, which a read error may explain. Additional DNA sequences in this sample encode the identical CDR3. The chain has TRBV25-1 and TRBJ2-3; D unresolved. Germline CDR1 reads MGHDK; CDR2 reads SYGVNS. The CDR3 consists of 18 residues. The CDR3 DNA is TGTGCCAGCAGTGAAAATAGTGGAACTCCAGGTGCCACAGATACGCAGTATTTC. Translation gives CASSENSGTPGATDTQYF.

The chain has TRBV6-1 and TRBJ2-5, with D possibly TRBD1 on 6 matching bases. Germline CDR1 and CDR2: MNHNS and SASEGT. The CDR3 is 14 amino acids. With 2 bases removed from V and 2 bases from J, the gap between germline ends came to 9 bases. The CDR3 sequence is CASSEPTGQETQYF. The CDR3 bases are TGTGCCAGCAGTGAACCCACAGGGCAAGAGACCCAGTACTTC.

The J gene is TRBJ2-2, the V gene TRBV18; D unresolved. V dropped 6 bases and J dropped 4 bases, with 9 bases sitting between them. This CDR3 has 13 residues. Germline CDR1 and CDR2: KGHSH and LQKENI. CDR3 DNA sequence: TGTGCCAGCTCCCATACGACCACCGGGGAGCTGTTTTTT. Its protein product is CASSHTTTGELFF.

This clone was observed at least ten times. The DNA for the CDR3 is TGTGCCAGCATCTCCCAGGCTGGGTACGAGCAGTACTTC. This translates into CASISQAGYEQYF. The chain recombines TRBV6-1 with TRBJ2-7; D is undetermined. This CDR3 contains 13 residues. CDR1 MNHNS and CDR2 SASEGT come from the germline V gene. Trimming took 7 bases from V and 4 from J, leaving 14 bases between them.

In regard to this clone: This may be a read error, as it is one base from a much larger clone. The rearrangement links TRBV7-2 to TRBJ1-5; D is perhaps TRBD1 (5 bases). In germline, CDR1 is SGHTA, CDR2 FQGNSA. The CDR3 contains 15 residues. Trimming shortened V by 3 bases and J by 0 bases, and 9 bases separated the two germline ends. The CDR3 reads CASSFQGNSNQPQHF. The CDR3 bases are TGTGCCAGCAGCTTTCAGGGAAATAGCAATCAGCCCCAGCATTTT.

The chain joins TRBV2 to TRBJ1-2; the match to TRBD1 covers 8 bases. After removal of 6 bases from V and 8 bases from J, the junction contained 11 bases not matched to a gene. CDR1 and CDR2 from the germline V gene are SNHLY and FYNNEI. The CDR3 totals 14 residues. CDR3 bases: TGTGCCAGCAGACTAGACAGGGGACAGAGGGGCTACACCTTC. It specifies CASRLDRGQRGYTF.

The chain has TRBV5-1 and TRBJ1-2; no clear D gene. This CDR3 is 14 amino acids long. Germline V gives CDR1 SGHRS, CDR2 YFSETQ. V lost 2 bases and J 3 bases, leaving 11 bases between the germline ends. The CDR3: CASSLFIDDYGYTF. DNA of the CDR3: TGCGCCAGCAGCTTATTCATTGATGACTATGGCTACACCTTC.

The chain has TRBV20-1 and TRBJ1-2; TRBD1 aligns across 8 bases. The CDR3 spans 11 residues. CDR1 and CDR2 (germline): DFQATT, SNEGSKA (reference sequence). The chain's CDR3 is CRPGGSYGYTF. CDR3 coding DNA: TGCAGACCAGGGGGCAGCTATGGCTACACCTTC.

The V gene is TRBV7-9, the J gene TRBJ2-6; no firm D call. This CDR3 spans 16 amino acids. V was shortened by 8 bases and J by 0 bases, with 14 bases between the two germline ends. The germline gives CDR1 SEHNR, CDR2 FQNEAQ (reference sequence). The DNA for the CDR3 is TGTGCCAGCCCGGATGCCTACCTCTCTGGGGCCAACGTCCTGACTTTC. It is translated as CASPDAYLSGANVLTF.

The rearrangement uses TRBV28 and TRBJ2-7; 10 positions match TRBD2. J lost 0 bases, V lost 3 bases, and 2 bases had no gene match. CDR1 is MDHEN, CDR2 SYDVKM, per germline. This CDR3 is 15 amino acids long. The DNA for the CDR3 is TGTGCCAGCAGTTTTGCTAGCGGGAGCTCCTACGAGCAGTACTTC. This sequence encodes CASSFASGSSYEQYF.

This clone turned up a few times. The J gene is TRBJ2-3, the V gene TRBV5-6; maybe TRBD2 (6 bases). The CDR3 covers 16 residues. The germline gives CDR1 SGHDT, CDR2 YYEEEE. The V end lost 3 bases, the J end lost 2 bases, and 16 bases lay between the germline ends. The CDR3 loop reads CASSSGTGEFTDTQYF. DNA of the CDR3: TGTGCCAGCAGCTCAGGGACTGGAGAGTTCACAGATACGCAGTATTTT. Based on the CDR3 plus reference TRBV5-6 and TRBJ2-3, the full variable domain is DAGVTQSPTHLIKTRGQQVTLRCSPKSGHDTVSWYQQALGQGPQFIFQYYEEEERQRGNFPDRFSGHQFPNYSSELNVNALLLGDSALYLCASSSGTGEFTDTQYFGPGTRLTVL.

As concerns this clone: The sample carries other DNA sequences with the same CDR3. The chain joins TRBV28 to TRBJ2-3; no definite D call. V lost 4 bases and J 6 bases, leaving 5 bases between the germline ends. CDR1 is MDHEN, CDR2 SYDVKM, per germline. The length of the CDR3 is 11 residues. The CDR3 nucleotides are TGTGCCAGCAGTTCTAGGGATACGCAGTATTTT. Translated, it gives CASSSRDTQYF. Using reference TRBV28 and TRBJ2-3 for the parts outside the CDR3, the full variable domain is DVKVTQSSRYLVKRTGEKVFLECVQDMDHENMFWYRQDPGLGLRLIYFSYDVKMKEKGDIPEGYSVSREKKERFSLILESASTNQTSMYLCASSSRDTQYFGPGTRLTVL.

Worth noting for this clone: In the same sample, other DNA sequences code for this CDR3. The V call is TRBV30, the J call TRBJ2-6; D remains unclear. V was shortened by 1 base and J by 2 bases, with 3 bases between the two germline ends. CDR1 and CDR2 from the germline V gene are GTSNPN and SVGIG (reference sequence). The length of the CDR3 is 13 residues. The CDR3 sequence: CAWSGAGANVLTF. The CDR3 DNA reads as TGTGCCTGGAGTGGTGCTGGGGCCAACGTCCTGACTTTC.